The text below deals with one TCR beta chain. The antigen is not known. This entry comes from a study of cytomegalovirus exposure and HLA in healthy donors. Use of 60 Vbeta and 13 Jbeta primers characterized the PCR. The table came from immunoSEQ multiplex PCR; TCRdb's copy has only in-frame clones and leaves some out. The repertoire holds 110,000 to 150,000 clones, with about 85% as singletons. The CDR3 has 20 residues. Germline V gene lookup returns CDR1 MNHEY and CDR2 SMNVEV (reference sequence). J gave up 1 base and V 4 bases, and 19 bases lay outside the gene matches. The study, taken as a whole, reports: Reportedly, diagnosis of cytomegalovirus status by the classifier showed high specificity and sensitivity. An observed cluster of highly shared sequence variants was recorded as a likely sequencing artifact.

Sequenced material: PBMCs. This TCR was sampled from a boy between 2 and 10 years old in good health and CMV-seronegative. This sequence joins TRBV27 and TRBJ2-3; 8 nucleotides agree with TRBD2. CDR3 coding DNA: TGTGCCAGCAGTTCTCGGGGGGGCGGGAGACTTTTTGGGGGCACAGATACGCAGTATTTT. It yields the protein CASSSRGGGRLFGGTDTQYF.